Listed below are T cell receptor beta chains from one sample, sequenced in a study of blood T cell repertoires in COVID-19. Sequencing was performed with immunoSEQ multiplex PCR; in TCRdb, only in-frame clones are kept and a portion is missing. This sample yields under 200,000 clones, of which around 83% are seen a single time; around 5% belongs to the top ten. Sample: peripheral blood. The receptors shown here come from a woman aged 80 or over with acute or convalescent COVID-19. CDR3s include the opening cysteine and the closing phenylalanine or tryptophan. D genes are given only for firm matches. The size of a clone is reported for some rows only, either as once, few or many, or as a class for expanded clones.

D gene	V gene	clone size	CDR3 length	J gene	CDR3 protein	CDR3 DNA
TRBD2	TRBV7-9	.	13	TRBJ2-7	CASKGLASYEQYF	TGTGCCAGCAAGGGACTAGCCTCCTACGAGCAGTACTTC
TRBD1	TRBV4-3	.	15	TRBJ1-2	CASSQDLRDRYGYTF	TGCGCCAGCAGCCAAGATTTAAGGGACAGGTATGGCTACACCTTC
TRBD1	TRBV7-9	.	14	TRBJ2-7	CASSLGGTGGEQYF	TGTGCCAGCAGCTTAGGTGGGACAGGGGGGGAGCAGTACTTC
TRBD2	TRBV10-3	.	16	TRBJ2-1	CAISPATSGAYNEQFF	TGTGCCATCAGTCCCGCCACTAGCGGAGCCTACAATGAGCAGTTCTTC
.	TRBV7-2	.	14	TRBJ2-4	CASSPTLAKNIQYF	TGTGCCAGCAGCCCCACTCTAGCCAAAAACATTCAGTACTTC
.	TRBV24-1	.	15	TRBJ2-1	CATSGHAQGENEQFF	TGTGCCACCAGCGGACATGCCCAAGGCGAGAATGAGCAGTTCTTC
.	TRBV6-9	.	16	TRBJ1-2	CASSSALRVDNYGYTF	TGTGCCAGCAGTTCCGCCCTGAGGGTGGATAACTATGGCTACACCTTC
TRBD2	TRBV7-2	.	13	TRBJ2-1	CASSSLTSGRVVF	TGTGCCAGCAGCTCGTTGACTAGCGGGAGGGTAGTCTTC
.	TRBV6-6	.	15	TRBJ2-7	CASSPIREPSHEQYF	TGTGCCAGCAGCCCAATCAGGGAACCGTCCCACGAGCAGTACTTC
TRBD2	TRBV11-3	.	15	TRBJ2-7	CASSLGVAGDYEQYF	TGTGCCAGCAGCTTAGGAGTAGCGGGAGACTACGAGCAGTACTTC
TRBD1	TRBV6-2/TRBV6-3	.	15	TRBJ2-3	CASSNGQGRTDTQYF	TGTGCCAGCAGCAACGGACAGGGACGCACAGATACGCAGTATTTT
TRBD1	TRBV5-1	.	17	TRBJ1-1	CASSYPPGGRGSTEAFF	TGCGCCAGCAGCTATCCTCCAGGGGGGCGAGGGAGCACTGAAGCTTTCTTT
.	TRBV4-2	.	15	TRBJ1-6	CASSQDQGWHSPLHF	TGTGCCAGCAGCCAAGATCAGGGATGGCATTCACCCCTCCACTTT
TRBD2	TRBV15	.	15	TRBJ2-1	CATSRAKGGSNEQFF	TGTGCCACCAGCAGAGCGAAGGGCGGGAGCAATGAGCAGTTCTTC
.	TRBV28	.	11	TRBJ1-2	CASSDSLGYTF	TGTGCCAGCAGTGACAGTCTTGGCTACACCTTC
.	TRBV10-3	.	14	TRBJ1-2	CAISGTATNYGYTF	TGTGCCATCAGTGGGACAGCTACTAACTATGGCTACACCTTC
.	TRBV9	few	15	TRBJ1-6	CASSFSGAYNSPLHF	TGTGCCAGCAGCTTTTCAGGCGCCTATAATTCACCCCTCCACTTT
TRBD2	TRBV18	few	15	TRBJ2-5	CASSPTSSGRQTQYF	TGTGCCAGCTCCCCAACGAGTTCCGGGAGGCAGACCCAGTACTTC
.	TRBV29-1	.	15	TRBJ1-2	CSVGLRVGTAGGYTF	TGCAGCGTGGGACTAAGGGTGGGGACGGCAGGAGGCTACACCTTC
TRBD1	TRBV15	.	14	TRBJ2-2	CATSTGQLTGELFF	TGTGCCACCAGCACGGGACAGCTAACCGGGGAGCTGTTTTTT
TRBD1	TRBV9	.	14	TRBJ1-5	CASSVGGGVQPQHF	TGTGCCAGCAGCGTAGGAGGGGGCGTCCAGCCCCAGCATTTT
TRBD2	TRBV18	.	15	TRBJ2-7	CASSPPSREGYEQYF	TGTGCCAGCTCACCACCGTCCCGGGAGGGCTACGAGCAGTACTTC
TRBD1	TRBV5-1	.	14	TRBJ1-1	CASSSQTTGEAAFF	TGCGCCAGCAGCTCCCAGACTACAGGGGAAGCCGCTTTCTTT
.	TRBV27	.	14	TRBJ1-1	CASSFTGRGTEAFF	TGTGCCAGCAGTTTCACGGGGCGGGGGACTGAAGCTTTCTTT
.	TRBV6-1	.	15	TRBJ1-4	CASSEGAGVDEKLFF	TGTGCCAGCAGTGAAGGGGCAGGGGTTGATGAAAAACTGTTTTTT
TRBD1	TRBV15	.	13	TRBJ2-5	CATSRDLRGHQYF	TGTGCCACCAGCAGAGACCTAAGGGGGCACCAGTACTTC
TRBD1	TRBV6-6	few	16	TRBJ2-2	CAIEPWGTGGTGELFF	TGTGCCATAGAGCCTTGGGGGACAGGGGGGACCGGGGAGCTGTTTTTT
.	TRBV5-4	.	14	TRBJ2-5	CASSSNSGGETQYF	TGTGCCAGCAGTTCGAACAGCGGTGGAGAGACCCAGTACTTC
.	TRBV5-1	.	15	TRBJ1-2	CASSDRERGSYGYTF	TGCGCCAGCAGCGACCGGGAGCGGGGCTCCTATGGCTACACCTTC
.	TRBV7-9	.	13	TRBJ2-7	CASSLAGGDEQYF	TGTGCCAGCAGCTTAGCCGGGGGTGACGAGCAGTACTTC
.	TRBV7-2	.	12	TRBJ2-5	CASSLETGTQYF	TGTGCCAGCAGCTTAGAGACGGGGACCCAGTACTTC
.	TRBV28	once	12	TRBJ2-7	CASSPVFVEQYF	TGTGCCAGCAGTCCCGTTTTTGTCGAGCAGTACTTC
.	TRBV11-2	.	13	TRBJ1-1	CASSLGLEAEAFF	TGTGCCAGCAGCTTAGGACTTGAGGCTGAAGCTTTCTTT
.	TRBV3-1/TRBV3-2	.	12	TRBJ1-2	CASSQGNSYYTF	TGTGCCAGCAGCCAAGGTAACAGCTACTACACCTTC
TRBD1	TRBV5-1	.	15	TRBJ2-1	CASSRDRGSYNEQFF	TGCGCCAGCAGCAGAGACAGGGGATCCTACAATGAGCAGTTCTTC
.	TRBV5-1	.	15	TRBJ1-1	CASSLQGPRNTEAFF	TGCGCCAGCAGCCTGCAGGGTCCGAGGAACACTGAAGCTTTCTTT
TRBD2	TRBV3-1/TRBV3-2	.	13	TRBJ2-7	CASNLAGQYEQYF	TGTGCCAGCAACCTAGCGGGACAGTACGAGCAGTACTTC
TRBD1	TRBV28	.	15	TRBJ1-2	CASSARVQGVGGYTF	TGTGCCAGCAGTGCACGTGTACAGGGGGTAGGCGGCTACACCTTC
.	TRBV18	.	12	TRBJ2-5	CASSYSEETQYF	TGTGCCAGCTCGTATTCGGAAGAGACCCAGTACTTC
TRBD1	TRBV7-2	.	15	TRBJ1-3	CASSSYRGLGNTIYF	TGTGCCAGCAGCTCGTACAGGGGGCTTGGAAACACCATATATTTT